This T cell receptor beta chain emerged from a study of T cell changes during pregnancy in multiple sclerosis. Only in-frame clones appear in the TCRdb table, and some are missing; sequencing was by immunoSEQ multiplex PCR. The sample contains around 56,000 clones, about nine tenths of which appear only once. Germline V gene lookup returns CDR1 GTSNPN and CDR2 SVGIG (reference sequence). The CDR3 consists of 15 residues. With 0 bases removed from V and 7 bases from J, the gap between germline ends came to 13 bases. The source material was CD4+ T cells from peripheral blood mononuclear cells, sampled in the third trimester of pregnancy. The chain joins TRBV30 to TRBJ1-6; a possible D gene is TRBD1 (6 bases). The source of this sequence is a female donor with multiple sclerosis, enrolled in a pregnancy study. CDR3: CAWSVRLQGNSPLHF. The CDR3 nucleotides read TGTGCCTGGAGTGTACGGTTGCAGGGGAATTCACCCCTCCACTTT.